The following is a T cell receptor beta chain sequence with its context. The sample comes from a study of T cell responses to AZD1222 COVID-19 vaccine. CDR1 is KGHSH and CDR2 is LQKENI in the germline V gene. This CDR3 is built from 16 residues. The V and J ends lost 3 bases and 3 bases, in that order; junction bases with no gene match: 5. The assay was immunoSEQ multiplex PCR, and TCRdb's table has in-frame clones only and misses some. The repertoire holds 150,000 to 200,000 clones, with approximately 92% as singletons. The chain is built from TRBV18 and TRBJ1-4; 9 bases fit TRBD1. The TCR comes from an adult in good health. Specimen: peripheral blood, collected on day 0 of AZD1222 vaccination. Here the CDR3 DNA reads TGTGCCAGCTCACCGGAACAGGGGGCCCCTAATGAAAAACTGTTTTTT. This sequence encodes CASSPEQGAPNEKLFF.